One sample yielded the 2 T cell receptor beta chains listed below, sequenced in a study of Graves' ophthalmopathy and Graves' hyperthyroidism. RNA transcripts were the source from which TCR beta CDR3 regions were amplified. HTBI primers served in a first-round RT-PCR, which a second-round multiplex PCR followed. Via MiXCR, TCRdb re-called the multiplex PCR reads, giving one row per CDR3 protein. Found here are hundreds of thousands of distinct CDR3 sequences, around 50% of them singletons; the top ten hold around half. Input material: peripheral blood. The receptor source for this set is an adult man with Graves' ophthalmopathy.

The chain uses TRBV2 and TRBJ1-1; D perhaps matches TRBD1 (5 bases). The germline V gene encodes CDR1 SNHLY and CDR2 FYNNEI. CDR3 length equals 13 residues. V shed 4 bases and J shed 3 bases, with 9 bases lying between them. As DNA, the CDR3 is TGTGCCAGCAGTGGAGGGGAGGACACTGAAGCTTTCTTT. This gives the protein CASSGGEDTEAFF.

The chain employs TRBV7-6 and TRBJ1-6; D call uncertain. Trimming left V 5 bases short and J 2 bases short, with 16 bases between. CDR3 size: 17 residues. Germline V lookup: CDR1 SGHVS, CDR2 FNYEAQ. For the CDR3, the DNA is TGTGCCAGCAGCCCTCAGGCACACCTTACCTATAATTCACCCCTCCACTTT. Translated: CASSPQAHLTYNSPLHF.